One sample yielded the 7 T cell receptor beta chains listed below, sequenced in a study of T cells in narcolepsy. Libraries were prepared by immunoSEQ multiplex PCR; TCRdb keeps only in-frame clonotypes and omits some of them. Of 28,000 or so clones listed, approximately 86% are singletons. The sequenced material came from CD45RA- memory CD4+ T cells from PBMCs. The receptor set was obtained from a human donor with narcolepsy.

The chain couples TRBV28 to TRBJ1-4; weak D call: TRBD1 (5 bases). V was shortened by 6 bases and J by 12 bases, with 17 bases between the two germline ends. Germline V gene sequence: CDR1 MDHEN, CDR2 SYDVKM. The CDR3 totals 13 residues. Written as DNA, the CDR3 is TGTGCCAGCAGCCCACCGGGTTGGGGCCAACTGTTTTTT. Protein sequence: CASSPPGWGQLFF.

The V call is TRBV9, the J call TRBJ1-2; no reliable D call. The CDR3 is made up of 13 amino acids. Germline CDR1 is SGDLS and CDR2 is YYNGEE. V was cut by 2 bases and J by 8 bases, with 13 bases left in between. CDR3 region: CASSVYRESGYTF. The CDR3 DNA reads TGTGCCAGCAGCGTCTATAGGGAATCGGGCTACACCTTC. The complete variable domain, with remaining parts taken from reference TRBV9 and TRBJ1-2, reads DSGVTQTPKHLITATGQRVTLRCSPRSGDLSVYWYQQSLDQGLQFLIQYYNGEERAKGNILERFSAQQFPDLHSELNLSSLELGDSALYFCASSVYRESGYTFGSGTRLTVV.

The chain combines TRBV11-2 with TRBJ2-7; 12 positions agree with TRBD2. Trimming took 5 bases from V and 6 from J; bases not matched to a gene: 11. CDR3 length equals 16 residues. Germline V lookup: CDR1 SGHAT, CDR2 FQNNGV. In DNA form, the CDR3 reads TGTGCCAGCAGCGGACTAGCGGGGCCCTTTTTGAGCGAGCAGTACGTC. This translates into CASSGLAGPFLSEQYV.

The chain links TRBV19 to TRBJ2-7; unclear D gene. V was pared by 0 bases and J by 0 bases, with 9 bases between. Germline lookup yields CDR1 LNHDA and CDR2 SQIVND (reference sequence). The CDR3 contains 15 residues. The CDR3 DNA follows: TGTGCCAGTAGTATAGATCTTGAGGCCTCCTACGAGCAGTACTTC. Its translation: CASSIDLEASYEQYF.

In this sample, this clone turned up a few times. The V call is TRBV6-5, the J call TRBJ1-5; 12 nucleotides line up with TRBD1. CDR1 is MNHEY, CDR2 SVGAGI, per germline. J gave up 6 bases and V 5 bases, and 5 bases lay outside the gene matches. This CDR3 contains 15 residues. The CDR3, as DNA: TGTGCCAGCAGTCCGGGACAGGGGGCAAGTCAGCCCCAGCATTTT. It yields the protein CASSPGQGASQPQHF.

Comment on this clone: The sample carries other DNA sequences with the same CDR3. J is TRBJ1-5 and V is TRBV6-1; perhaps TRBD1 as D (6 bases). This CDR3 has 15 residues. Germline CDR1 MNHNS, CDR2 SASEGT. V shed 4 bases and J shed 0 bases, with 10 bases lying between them. The DNA of the CDR3 is TGTGCCAGCAGTGGACAGGACAATAGCAATCAGCCCCAGCATTTT. Protein: CASSGQDNSNQPQHF.

This clone was observed once. The gene calls are TRBV2 and TRBJ1-1; tentatively, D is TRBD1 (5 bases). Germline V gives CDR1 SNHLY, CDR2 FYNNEI. V was trimmed by 11 bases and J by 0 bases, leaving 13 bases between them. The CDR3 has 13 residues. CDR3 DNA sequence: TGTGCCCGTTCCCAGGGAATGAACACTGAAGCTTTCTTT. Its protein is CARSQGMNTEAFF.